Below, one T cell receptor (beta chain) is given with its context. The antigen remains unidentified. This sample stems from a study of regulatory T cells in long-lasting Graves disease. V shed 3 bases and J shed 4 bases, with 13 bases lying between them. Per germline, CDR1 KGHSH and CDR2 LQKENI. This CDR3 comprises 15 residues. The time point was: newly diagnosed GD, antithyroid drugs for less than 3 months. From RNA extracted from PBMCs, the TCR library was made. Findings and limits, study-wide: Reduced TCR diversity was observed in persistent Graves' patients versus newly diagnosed patients.

Building of the TCR beta libraries involved iRepertoire HTBI primers and Arm-PCR of CDR3 regions. TCRdb ran MiXCR on the multiplex PCR reads and lists one entry per CDR3 protein. The sample has hundreds of thousands of distinct CDR3 sequences, roughly 12% seen once. These data were likewise used in another study, on T cells in Graves' hyperthyroidism and ophthalmopathy. That report notes: When ophthalmopathy did not progress within 18 months, Graves' hyperthyroidism was considered stable.

The clonotype was recovered from a man aged 25-45 years with Graves disease. The V call is TRBV18, the J call TRBJ2-4; D remains ambiguous. Source: peripheral blood mononuclear cells (PBMCs), taken at new diagnosis, from a patient treated with antithyroid drugs. The CDR3 bases are TGTGCCAGCTCACCGCAGATGTTTCGAAAAAACATTCAGTACTTC. Translated: CASSPQMFRKNIQYF.